This T cell receptor (beta chain) stems from a study of Graves' ophthalmopathy and Graves' hyperthyroidism. In its sample, this clonotype was seen many times. Amplified TCR beta CDR3 regions were obtained using RNA transcripts as template. Second-round multiplex PCR came after first-round RT-PCR with HTBI primers. TCRdb redid the calling of the multiplex PCR reads with MiXCR, one entry per CDR3 protein. Altogether hundreds of thousands of distinct CDR3 sequences are present, 20% to 25% being singletons, with the ten largest covering around 3.2%. Trimming took 2 bases from V and 7 from J, leaving 14 bases between them. The CDR3 runs to 14 residues. The germline V gene encodes CDR1 MNHEY and CDR2 SVGAGI.

The receptor comes from a woman under 30 with stable Graves' hyperthyroidism. The chain carries TRBV6-5 and TRBJ1-2; the D gene is possibly TRBD1 (5 bases). Sequences were obtained from peripheral blood. In DNA, the CDR3 is TGTGCCAGCAGTTACGACGGGGCTCGGGGTGGCTACACCTTC. This translates into CASSYDGARGGYTF.